The entry below gives a single T cell receptor beta chain sequence along with its context. The data are from a study of blood T cell repertoires in COVID-19. Study as a whole: PBMCs, B-cell-depleted T cells, or T cells provided the cDNA or gDNA that made up the material.

The table came from immunoSEQ multiplex PCR; TCRdb's copy has only in-frame clones and leaves some out. The sample records over 120,000 clones, 70% to 90% being singletons. Participants were aged roughly 18 to 100 years from about 25 US areas. Participants were placed into cohorts based on the clinical history they reported. Trimming removed 5 bases from V and 4 bases from J, with 12 bases in between. Germline CDR1 and CDR2: SGHVS and FQNEAQ. The CDR3 loop spans 13 amino acids. The genes are TRBV7-8 and TRBJ2-7; D call uncertain. The clonotype originates from a man aged 50 or older who had recovered from COVID-19. The specimen sequenced was PBMCs or T cells enriched from blood (not recorded which). The CDR3 region is CASSIRLEYEQYV. The DNA for the CDR3 is TGTGCCAGCAGCATCAGGTTGGAATACGAGCAGTACGTC.